This TCR beta chain was recovered during a study of blood T cell repertoires in COVID-19 (dated by TCRdb to the early 2020s). Describing the broader study: Samples from collaborators originated in the United States, Italy and Spain and spanned both the acute and convalescent phases of COVID-19. Where available, HLA class I and class II types were obtained from metadata supplied by the sample provider rather than from assay-based typing. Nearly every sample came with metadata listing a de-identified subject ID, COVID-19 status, age in years and sex. Subjects who had been exposed to COVID-19, were actively infected with it, or had recovered from it provided the deeply sampled blood TCRbeta repertoires that made up the dataset. The samples were drawn from the first 160 participants of the ongoing ImmuneRACE study and from 1,200 or so subjects provided by 6 global collaborators. The repertoires were made available in a free public database intended to serve as a resource for research on the immune response to SARS-CoV-2. The prospective study material was composed of cDNA or gDNA derived from T cells, B-cell-depleted T cells, or PBMCs. Overall study results and their limits: The amount of clinical and demographic metadata varied by source and participant and was provided uncurated.

The immunoSEQ Assay, a bias-controlled multiplex PCR, was used to amplify TCRbeta CDR3 regions from genomic DNA. On the authors' methods: Nucleated cell counts per sample were estimated from amplification of reference gene primers within the assay. To quantify the absolute abundance of each unique TCRbeta CDR3 rearrangement, sequence reads were collapsed and filtered. For each sample, productive Simpson clonality was calculated as the square root of Simpson's diversity index over productive rearrangements. In TCRdb, the immuneACCESS table is reduced to in-frame sequences with V and J assigned. These tables do not hold every clone; where another copy was compared, an unresolved V gene accounts for under half, and the others remain unexplained. D and trimming come from the DNA, and the V and J calls and clone size come from that table. The sample records about 180,000 clones, more than 85% of which are singletons. Clones ranked in the top ten supply 1% to 1.5% of the sample.

This clone was picked up one time. What antigen it recognizes has not been identified. Base-call qualities are not available, and no considerably larger clone is one nucleotide away. Participants in the prospective study were aged about 18 to 95 years, lived in 24 United States geographic areas, and enrolled through a virtual design. In the prospective study, participants were assigned to cohorts based on the clinical history participants reported in a screening survey and a study questionnaire. Each participant in the prospective study had whole blood, serum and a nasopharyngeal or oropharyngeal swab collected by mobile phlebotomists. Additional blood draws and questionnaires over a roughly two-month period could optionally be provided by prospective study participants. Prospective study blood samples were shipped either frozen or at room temperature before DNA extraction. The V and J ends are trimmed by 4 bases and 2 bases, leaving 9 bases between them. For CDR1 and CDR2, the germline V gene lists SGHRS and YFSETQ. From the cysteine through the phenylalanine, the CDR3 covers 13 amino acids. The DNA shown is the 39-base CDR3, in frame from base 1.

The sequence was obtained from a human donor with acute COVID-19. The donor label of this sample is uncertain. Sample: PBMCs or T cells enriched from blood (not recorded which). The chain uses TRBV5-1 and TRBJ1-1, with an unclear D gene assignment. The DNA sequence is TGCGCCAGCAGCCAATCACTCAACACTGAAGCTTTCTTT. Its protein reads: CASSQSLNTEAFF.